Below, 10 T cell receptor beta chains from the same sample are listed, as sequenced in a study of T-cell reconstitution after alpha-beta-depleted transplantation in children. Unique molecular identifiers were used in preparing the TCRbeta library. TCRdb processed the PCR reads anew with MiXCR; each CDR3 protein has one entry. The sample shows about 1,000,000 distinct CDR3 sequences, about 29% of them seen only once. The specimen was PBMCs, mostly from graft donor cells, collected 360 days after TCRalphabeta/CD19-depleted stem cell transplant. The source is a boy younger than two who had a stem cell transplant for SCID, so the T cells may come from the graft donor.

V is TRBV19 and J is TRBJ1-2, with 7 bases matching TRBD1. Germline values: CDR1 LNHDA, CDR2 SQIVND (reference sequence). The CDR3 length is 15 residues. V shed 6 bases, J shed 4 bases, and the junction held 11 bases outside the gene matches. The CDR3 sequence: CASRTTGQPIYGYTF. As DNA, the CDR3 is TGTGCCAGTAGGACAACGGGACAGCCGATCTATGGCTACACCTTC.

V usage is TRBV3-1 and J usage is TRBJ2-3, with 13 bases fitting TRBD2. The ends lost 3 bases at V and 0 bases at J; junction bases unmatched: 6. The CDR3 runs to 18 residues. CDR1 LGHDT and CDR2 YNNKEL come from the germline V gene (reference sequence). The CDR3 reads CASSHRLAGGPSTDTQYF. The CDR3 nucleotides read TGTGCCAGCAGCCACCGACTAGCGGGGGGACCTAGCACAGATACGCAGTATTTT.

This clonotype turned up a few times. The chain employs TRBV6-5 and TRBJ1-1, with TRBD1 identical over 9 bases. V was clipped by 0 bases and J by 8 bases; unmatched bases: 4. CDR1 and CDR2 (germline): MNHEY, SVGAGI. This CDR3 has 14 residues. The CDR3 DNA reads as TGTGCCAGCAGTTACTCAACAGGGGGCCCAGAAGCTTTCTTT. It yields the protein CASSYSTGGPEAFF.

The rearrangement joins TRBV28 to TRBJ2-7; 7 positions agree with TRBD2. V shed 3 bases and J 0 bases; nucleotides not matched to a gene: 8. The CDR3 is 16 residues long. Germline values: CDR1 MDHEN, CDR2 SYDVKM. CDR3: CASSFVSGDYSYEQYF. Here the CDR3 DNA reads TGTGCCAGCAGTTTCGTTTCTGGGGACTACTCCTACGAGCAGTACTTC. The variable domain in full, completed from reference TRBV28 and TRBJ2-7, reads DVKVTQSSRYLVKRTGEKVFLECVQDMDHENMFWYRQDPGLGLRLIYFSYDVKMKEKGDIPEGYSVSREKKERFSLILESASTNQTSMYLCASSFVSGDYSYEQYFGPGTRLTVT.

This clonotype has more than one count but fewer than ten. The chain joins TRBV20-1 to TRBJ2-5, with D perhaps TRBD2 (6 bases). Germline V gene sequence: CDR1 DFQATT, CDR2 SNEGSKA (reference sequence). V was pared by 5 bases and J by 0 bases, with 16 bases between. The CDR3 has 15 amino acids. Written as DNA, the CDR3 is TGCAGTGCTGGACGACGGGAGCTGTACCAAGAGACCCAGTACTTC. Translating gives CSAGRRELYQETQYF.

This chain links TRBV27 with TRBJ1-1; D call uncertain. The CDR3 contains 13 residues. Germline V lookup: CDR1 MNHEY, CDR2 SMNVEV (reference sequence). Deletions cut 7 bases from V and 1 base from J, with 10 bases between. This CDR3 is CASTHIRNTEAFF. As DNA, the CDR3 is TGTGCCAGCACCCATATTCGGAACACTGAAGCTTTCTTT.

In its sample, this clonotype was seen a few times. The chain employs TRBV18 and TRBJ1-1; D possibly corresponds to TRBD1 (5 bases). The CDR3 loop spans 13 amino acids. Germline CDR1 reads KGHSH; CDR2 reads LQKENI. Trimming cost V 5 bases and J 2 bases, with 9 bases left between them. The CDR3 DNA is TGTGCCAGCTCAGGGGCTCGTAACACTGAAGCTTTCTTT. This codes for CASSGARNTEAFF.

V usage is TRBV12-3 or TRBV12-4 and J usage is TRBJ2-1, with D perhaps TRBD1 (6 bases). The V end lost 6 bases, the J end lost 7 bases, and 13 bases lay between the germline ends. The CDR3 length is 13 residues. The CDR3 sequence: CASRGPGENEQFF. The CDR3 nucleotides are TGTGCCAGCAGGGGCCCAGGGGAAAATGAGCAGTTCTTC.

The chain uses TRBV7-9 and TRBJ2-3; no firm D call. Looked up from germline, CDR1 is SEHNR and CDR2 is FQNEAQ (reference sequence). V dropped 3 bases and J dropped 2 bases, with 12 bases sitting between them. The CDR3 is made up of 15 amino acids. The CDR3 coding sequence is TGTGCCAGCAGCTTGGTTGAGCCACCCACAGATACGCAGTATTTT. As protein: CASSLVEPPTDTQYF.

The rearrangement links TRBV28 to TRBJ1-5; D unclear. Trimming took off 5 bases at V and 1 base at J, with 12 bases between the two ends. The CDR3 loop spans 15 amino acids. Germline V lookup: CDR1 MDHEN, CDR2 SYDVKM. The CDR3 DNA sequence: TGTGCCAGCAGTCGATGGGTGGCAAGCAATCAGCCCCAGCATTTT. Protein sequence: CASSRWVASNQPQHF. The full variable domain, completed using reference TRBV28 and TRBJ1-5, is DVKVTQSSRYLVKRTGEKVFLECVQDMDHENMFWYRQDPGLGLRLIYFSYDVKMKEKGDIPEGYSVSREKKERFSLILESASTNQTSMYLCASSRWVASNQPQHFGDGTRLSIL.